This TCR beta chain comes out of a study of blood T cell dynamics during melanoma immunotherapy. Trimming removed 1 base at V and 4 bases at J, with 13 bases between. Germline V gives CDR1 MNHEY, CDR2 SMNVEV (reference sequence). The CDR3 spans 15 residues. Findings and caveats of the study: At W3, later disease-control patients showed bifurcated PBMC repertoire changes, unlike progressors.

Time point indicated: week 3, after first cycle of checkpoint inhibitor. Disease control meant complete response, partial response or stable disease at 12 weeks. No patient had earlier systemic cancer treatment, concurrent immunosuppressants, or another active cancer. Turning to this clone: Its antigen remains unidentified.

Only in-frame clones appear in the TCRdb table, and some are missing; sequencing was by immunoSEQ multiplex PCR. The table shows almost 8,500 clones, with more than 70% occurring only once. This TCR was sampled from a human donor with melanoma. This chain uses TRBV27 with TRBJ1-2, with D possibly being TRBD1 (5 bases). The source material was blood, sampled from a patient treated with checkpoint blockade. CDR3 residues: CASSLFRGSGYGYTF. CDR3 nucleotides: TGTGCCAGCAGTTTATTCCGGGGGTCCGGCTATGGCTACACCTTC.